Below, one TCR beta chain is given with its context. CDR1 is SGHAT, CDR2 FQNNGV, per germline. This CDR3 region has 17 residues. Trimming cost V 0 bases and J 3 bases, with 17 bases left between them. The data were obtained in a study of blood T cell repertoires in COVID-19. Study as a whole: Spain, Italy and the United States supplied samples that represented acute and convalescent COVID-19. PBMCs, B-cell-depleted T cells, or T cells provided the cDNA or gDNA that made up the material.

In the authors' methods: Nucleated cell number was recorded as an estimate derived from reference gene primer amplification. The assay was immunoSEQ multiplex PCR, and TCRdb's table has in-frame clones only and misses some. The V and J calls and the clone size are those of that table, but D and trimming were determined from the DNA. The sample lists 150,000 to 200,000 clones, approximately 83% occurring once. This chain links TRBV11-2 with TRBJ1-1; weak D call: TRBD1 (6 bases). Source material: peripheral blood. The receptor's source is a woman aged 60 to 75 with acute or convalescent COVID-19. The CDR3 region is CASSLEITQGWYTEAFF. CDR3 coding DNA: TGTGCCAGCAGCTTAGAAATTACGCAGGGGTGGTACACTGAAGCTTTCTTT.